The present entry profiles one T cell receptor beta chain with its context. Libraries were prepared by immunoSEQ multiplex PCR; TCRdb keeps only in-frame clonotypes and omits some of them. The repertoire has around 67,000 clones, under 95% of them found once; the top ten carry about 3%. The source of the sample is a study of T cells after somatic rescue of genetic block. Sequencing used peripheral blood mononuclear cells (PBMCs). This sequence was found in a man aged 25 to 45.

The CDR3 loop is CAISEGSYEQYF. The CDR3 nucleotides are TGTGCCATCAGTGAGGGAAGTTACGAGCAGTACTTC. The V gene is TRBV10-3, the J gene TRBJ2-7, with D unresolved. The CDR3 covers 12 residues. V lost 2 bases to trimming and J lost 4 bases, with 6 bases between them. CDR1 and CDR2 from the germline V gene are ENHRY and SYGVKD.